Listed below are T cell receptor beta chains from one sample, sequenced in a study of T cells in Graves' hyperthyroidism and ophthalmopathy. TCRdb ran MiXCR on the multiplex PCR reads and lists one entry per CDR3 protein. The table shows a few hundred thousand distinct CDR3 sequences, with less than 20% occurring only once. Material: blood. The receptors come from a woman under 30 with Graves' hyperthyroidism. CDR3s leave out the opening cysteine and the closing phenylalanine or tryptophan. The order of the fields is J gene, V gene, CDR3 protein.

TRBJ2-3	TRBV5-6	ASSVFSGTFTHTQY
TRBJ1-6	TRBV7-9	ASSGEGDSPLH
TRBJ1-5	TRBV28	ASSPRTGMSNQPQH
TRBJ1-6	TRBV28	ASSPRRQLGPDSPLH
TRBJ1-2	TRBV12-3/TRBV12-4	ASSLGSGGYT
TRBJ1-5	TRBV24-1	ATSKAGYQPQH
TRBJ1-5	TRBV11-2	ASSLALNQPQH
TRBJ2-5	TRBV20-1	SARSSGRAETQY
TRBJ1-1	TRBV19	ASSMARWGTTLNTEAF
TRBJ1-2	TRBV4-3	ASSQGQGTPYGYT
TRBJ2-7	TRBV20-1	SARRTRGQYEQY
TRBJ1-1	TRBV20-1	SARDAMNTEAF
TRBJ2-3	TRBV12-3/TRBV12-4	ASSLEGFQY
TRBJ2-5	TRBV2	ASSGGLAGRQETQY